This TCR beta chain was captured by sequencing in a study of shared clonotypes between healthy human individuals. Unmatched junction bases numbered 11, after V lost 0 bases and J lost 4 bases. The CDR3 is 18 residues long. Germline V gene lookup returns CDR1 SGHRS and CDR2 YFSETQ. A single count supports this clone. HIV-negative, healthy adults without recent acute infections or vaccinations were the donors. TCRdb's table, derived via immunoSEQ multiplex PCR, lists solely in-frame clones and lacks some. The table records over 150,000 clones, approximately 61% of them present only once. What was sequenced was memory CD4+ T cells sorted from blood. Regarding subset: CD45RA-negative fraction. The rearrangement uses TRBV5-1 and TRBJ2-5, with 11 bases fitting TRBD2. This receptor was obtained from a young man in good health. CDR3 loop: CASSLALAGGRWGETQYF. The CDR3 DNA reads TGCGCCAGCAGCTTGGCGCTAGCGGGAGGTAGATGGGGAGAGACCCAGTACTTC.